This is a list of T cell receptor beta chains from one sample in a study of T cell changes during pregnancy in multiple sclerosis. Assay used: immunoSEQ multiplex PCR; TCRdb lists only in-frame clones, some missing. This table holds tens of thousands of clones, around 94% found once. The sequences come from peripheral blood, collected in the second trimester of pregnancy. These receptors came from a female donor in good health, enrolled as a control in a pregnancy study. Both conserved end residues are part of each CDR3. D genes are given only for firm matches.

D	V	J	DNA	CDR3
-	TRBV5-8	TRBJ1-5	TGTGCCAGCAGCTTGGTGGAGCAGGGTTGGTGGAGCAATCAGCCCCAGCATTTT	CASSLVEQGWWSNQPQHF
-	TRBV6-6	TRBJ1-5	TGTGCCAGCACCCAGGGATCCACCAATCAGCCCCAGCATTTT	CASTQGSTNQPQHF
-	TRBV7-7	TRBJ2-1	TGTGCTAGCAGCTTAGTCGCGGGGGCCTCCTACAATGAGCAGTTCTTC	CASSLVAGASYNEQFF
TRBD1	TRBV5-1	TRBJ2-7	TGCGCCAGCAGCCGTCAACAGGGGCCACCAGACGAGCAGTACTTC	CASSRQQGPPDEQYF
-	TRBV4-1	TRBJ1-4	TGCGCCAGCAGCCCGCAGGTCAGGGGAGCTGAAAAACTGTTTTTT	CASSPQVRGAEKLFF
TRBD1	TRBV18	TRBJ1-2	TGTGCCAGCTCACCAGATGCCGGGACAGGGTCTAACTATGGCTACACCTTC	CASSPDAGTGSNYGYTF
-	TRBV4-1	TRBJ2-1	TGCGCCAGCAGCCAAGATCGGGAACAGCGCTCCAATGAGCAGTTCTTC	CASSQDREQRSNEQFF
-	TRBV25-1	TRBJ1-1	TGTGCCGCGGGGAACACTGAAGCTTTCTTT	CAAGNTEAFF
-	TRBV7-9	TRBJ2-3	TGTGCCAGCAGCCGCTCAATAGCGGTCCTCACAGATACGCAGTATTTT	CASSRSIAVLTDTQYF
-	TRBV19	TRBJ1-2	TGTGCCAGTAAGGACTGGAACTATGGCTACACCTTC	CASKDWNYGYTF